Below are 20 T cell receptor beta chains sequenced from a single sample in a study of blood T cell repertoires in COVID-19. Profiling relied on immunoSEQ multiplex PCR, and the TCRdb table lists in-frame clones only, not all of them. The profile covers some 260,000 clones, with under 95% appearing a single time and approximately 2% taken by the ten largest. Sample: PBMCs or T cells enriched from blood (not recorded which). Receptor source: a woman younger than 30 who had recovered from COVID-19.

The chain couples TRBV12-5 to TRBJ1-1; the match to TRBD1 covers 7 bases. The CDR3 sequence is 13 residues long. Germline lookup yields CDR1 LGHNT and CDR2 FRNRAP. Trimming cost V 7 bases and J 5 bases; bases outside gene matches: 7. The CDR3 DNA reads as TGTGCTAGTGTTGGGCAGGGGGTAACTGAAGCTTTCTTT. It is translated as CASVGQGVTEAFF.

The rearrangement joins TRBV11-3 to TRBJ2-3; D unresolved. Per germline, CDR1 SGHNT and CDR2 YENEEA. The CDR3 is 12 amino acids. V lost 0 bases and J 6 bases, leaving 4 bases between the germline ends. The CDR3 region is CASSLDQDTQYF. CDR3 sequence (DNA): TGTGCCAGCAGCTTAGATCAGGATACGCAGTATTTT.

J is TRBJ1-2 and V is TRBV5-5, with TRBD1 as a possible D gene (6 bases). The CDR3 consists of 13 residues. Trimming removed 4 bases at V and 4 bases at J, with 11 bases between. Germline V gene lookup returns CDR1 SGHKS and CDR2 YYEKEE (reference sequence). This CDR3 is CASSGGAGYGYTF. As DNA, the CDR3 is TGTGCCAGCAGCGGGGGGGCTGGCTATGGCTACACCTTC.

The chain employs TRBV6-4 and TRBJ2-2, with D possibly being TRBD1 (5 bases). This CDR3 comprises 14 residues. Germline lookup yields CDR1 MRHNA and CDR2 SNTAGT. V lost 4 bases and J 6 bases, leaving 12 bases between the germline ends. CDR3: CASSAQGAAGELFF. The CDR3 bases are TGTGCCAGCAGTGCGCAGGGCGCGGCCGGGGAGCTGTTTTTT.

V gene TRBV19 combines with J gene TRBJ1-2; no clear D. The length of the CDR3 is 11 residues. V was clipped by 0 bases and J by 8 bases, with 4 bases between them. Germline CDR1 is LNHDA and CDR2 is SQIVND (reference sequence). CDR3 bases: TGTGCCAGTAGTATAGAGCGCGGCTACACCTTC. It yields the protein CASSIERGYTF.

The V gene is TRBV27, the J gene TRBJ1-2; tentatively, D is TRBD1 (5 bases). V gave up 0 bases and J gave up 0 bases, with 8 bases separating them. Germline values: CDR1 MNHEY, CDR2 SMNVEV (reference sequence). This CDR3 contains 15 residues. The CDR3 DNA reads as TGTGCCAGCAGTTTATCTGGGGGGGCTAACTATGGCTACACCTTC. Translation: CASSLSGGANYGYTF.

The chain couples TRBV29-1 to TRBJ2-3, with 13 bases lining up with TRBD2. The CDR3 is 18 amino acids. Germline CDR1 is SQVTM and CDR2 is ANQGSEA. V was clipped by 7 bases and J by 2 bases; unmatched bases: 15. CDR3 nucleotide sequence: TGCAGCGGGTGGAGGACTAGCGGGAGTTGGGAAGTCACAGATACGCAGTATTTT. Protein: CSGWRTSGSWEVTDTQYF.

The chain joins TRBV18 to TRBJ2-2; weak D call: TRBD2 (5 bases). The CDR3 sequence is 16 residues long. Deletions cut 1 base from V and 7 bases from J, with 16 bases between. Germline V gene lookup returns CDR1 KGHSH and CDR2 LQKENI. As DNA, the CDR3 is TGTGCCAGCTCACCACGCGAGTGGGCCGGGGTCGGGGAGCTGTTTTTT. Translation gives CASSPREWAGVGELFF.

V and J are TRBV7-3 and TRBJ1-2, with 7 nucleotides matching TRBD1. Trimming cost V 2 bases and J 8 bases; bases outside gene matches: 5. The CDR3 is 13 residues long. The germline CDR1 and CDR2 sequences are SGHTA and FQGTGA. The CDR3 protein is CASSLGGGDGYTF. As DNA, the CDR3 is TGTGCCAGCAGCTTAGGAGGGGGCGACGGCTACACCTTC.

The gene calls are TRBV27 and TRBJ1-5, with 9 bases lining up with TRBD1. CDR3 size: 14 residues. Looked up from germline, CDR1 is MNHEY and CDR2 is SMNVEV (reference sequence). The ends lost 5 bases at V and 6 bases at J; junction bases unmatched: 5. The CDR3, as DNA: TGTGCCAGCAGTATGACGACAGGGGGTCAGCCCCAGCATTTT. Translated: CASSMTTGGQPQHF.

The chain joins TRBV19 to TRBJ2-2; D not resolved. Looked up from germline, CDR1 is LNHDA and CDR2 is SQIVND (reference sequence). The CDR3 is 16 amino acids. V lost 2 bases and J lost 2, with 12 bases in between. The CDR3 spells CASSIFGRLNTGELFF. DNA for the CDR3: TGTGCCAGTAGTATATTTGGCAGGCTCAACACCGGGGAGCTGTTTTTT.

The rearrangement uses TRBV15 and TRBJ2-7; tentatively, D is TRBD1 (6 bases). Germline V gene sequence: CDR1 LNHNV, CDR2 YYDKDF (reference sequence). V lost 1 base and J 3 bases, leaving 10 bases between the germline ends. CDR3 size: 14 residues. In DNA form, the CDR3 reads TGTGCCACCAGCAGAGTTGTCAGGGGCTACGAGCAGTACTTC. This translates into CATSRVVRGYEQYF.

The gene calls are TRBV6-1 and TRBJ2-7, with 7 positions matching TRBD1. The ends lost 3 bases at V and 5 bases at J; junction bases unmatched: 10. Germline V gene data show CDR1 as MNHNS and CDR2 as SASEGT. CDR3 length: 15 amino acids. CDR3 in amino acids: CASSDWGQTLNEQYF. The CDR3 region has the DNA TGTGCCAGCAGTGATTGGGGACAGACACTAAACGAGCAGTACTTC.

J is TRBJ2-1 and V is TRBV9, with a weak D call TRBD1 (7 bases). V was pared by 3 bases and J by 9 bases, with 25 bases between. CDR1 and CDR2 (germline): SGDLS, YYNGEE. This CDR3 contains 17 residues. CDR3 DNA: TGTGCCAGCAGCGGACAGGGAGGTACTAGTCTTCGGGCTGAGCAGTTCTTC. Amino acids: CASSGQGGTSLRAEQFF.

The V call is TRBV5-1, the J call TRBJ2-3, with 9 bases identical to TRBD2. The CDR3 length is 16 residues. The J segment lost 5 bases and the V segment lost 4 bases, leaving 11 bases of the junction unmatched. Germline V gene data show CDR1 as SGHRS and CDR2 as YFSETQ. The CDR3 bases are TGCGCCAGCAGCAGAACTAGCGGGTCGCCGGTAGATACGCAGTATTTT. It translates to CASSRTSGSPVDTQYF. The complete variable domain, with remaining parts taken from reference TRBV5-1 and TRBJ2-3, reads KAGVTQTPRYLIKTRGQQVTLSCSPISGHRSVSWYQQTPGQGLQFLFEYFSETQRNKGNFPGRFSGRQFSNSRSEMNVSTLELGDSALYLCASSRTSGSPVDTQYFGPGTRLTVL.

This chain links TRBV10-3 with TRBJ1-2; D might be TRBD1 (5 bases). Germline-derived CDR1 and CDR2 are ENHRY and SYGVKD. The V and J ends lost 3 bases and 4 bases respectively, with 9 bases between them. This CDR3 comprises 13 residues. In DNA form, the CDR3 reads TGTGCCATCAGTGAATCAGGGCTCTATGGCTACACCTTC. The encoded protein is CAISESGLYGYTF.

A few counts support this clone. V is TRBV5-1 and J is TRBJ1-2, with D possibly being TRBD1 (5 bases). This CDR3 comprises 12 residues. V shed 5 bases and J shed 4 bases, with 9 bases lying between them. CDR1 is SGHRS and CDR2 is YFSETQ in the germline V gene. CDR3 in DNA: TGCGCCAGCAGGAACGGGGGCTATGGCTACACCTTC. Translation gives CASRNGGYGYTF.

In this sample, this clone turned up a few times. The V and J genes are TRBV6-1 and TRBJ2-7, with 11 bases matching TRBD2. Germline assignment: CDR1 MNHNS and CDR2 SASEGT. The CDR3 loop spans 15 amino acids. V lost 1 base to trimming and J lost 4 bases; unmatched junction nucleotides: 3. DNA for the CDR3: TGTGCCAGCAGTGAAGATAGCGGGGGGGCATACGAGCAGTACTTC. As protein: CASSEDSGGAYEQYF.

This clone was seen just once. The CDR3 sequence: CASSFSPGTVTEAFF. Written as DNA, the CDR3 is TGTGCCAGCAGCTTTTCCCCCGGGACAGTTACTGAAGCTTTCTTT. The chain has TRBV11-2 and TRBJ1-1; 7 bases are shared with TRBD1. The germline gives CDR1 SGHAT, CDR2 FQNNGV. The junction had 9 bases not matched to a gene; V was cut back by 3 bases and J by 5 bases. This CDR3 has 15 residues.

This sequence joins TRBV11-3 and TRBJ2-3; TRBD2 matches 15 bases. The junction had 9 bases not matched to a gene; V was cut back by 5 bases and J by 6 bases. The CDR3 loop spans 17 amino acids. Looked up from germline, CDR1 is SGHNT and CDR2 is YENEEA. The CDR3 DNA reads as TGTGCCAGCAGCCCTTGGACTAGCGGGGGGGCATTGGATACGCAGTATTTT. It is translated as CASSPWTSGGALDTQYF.